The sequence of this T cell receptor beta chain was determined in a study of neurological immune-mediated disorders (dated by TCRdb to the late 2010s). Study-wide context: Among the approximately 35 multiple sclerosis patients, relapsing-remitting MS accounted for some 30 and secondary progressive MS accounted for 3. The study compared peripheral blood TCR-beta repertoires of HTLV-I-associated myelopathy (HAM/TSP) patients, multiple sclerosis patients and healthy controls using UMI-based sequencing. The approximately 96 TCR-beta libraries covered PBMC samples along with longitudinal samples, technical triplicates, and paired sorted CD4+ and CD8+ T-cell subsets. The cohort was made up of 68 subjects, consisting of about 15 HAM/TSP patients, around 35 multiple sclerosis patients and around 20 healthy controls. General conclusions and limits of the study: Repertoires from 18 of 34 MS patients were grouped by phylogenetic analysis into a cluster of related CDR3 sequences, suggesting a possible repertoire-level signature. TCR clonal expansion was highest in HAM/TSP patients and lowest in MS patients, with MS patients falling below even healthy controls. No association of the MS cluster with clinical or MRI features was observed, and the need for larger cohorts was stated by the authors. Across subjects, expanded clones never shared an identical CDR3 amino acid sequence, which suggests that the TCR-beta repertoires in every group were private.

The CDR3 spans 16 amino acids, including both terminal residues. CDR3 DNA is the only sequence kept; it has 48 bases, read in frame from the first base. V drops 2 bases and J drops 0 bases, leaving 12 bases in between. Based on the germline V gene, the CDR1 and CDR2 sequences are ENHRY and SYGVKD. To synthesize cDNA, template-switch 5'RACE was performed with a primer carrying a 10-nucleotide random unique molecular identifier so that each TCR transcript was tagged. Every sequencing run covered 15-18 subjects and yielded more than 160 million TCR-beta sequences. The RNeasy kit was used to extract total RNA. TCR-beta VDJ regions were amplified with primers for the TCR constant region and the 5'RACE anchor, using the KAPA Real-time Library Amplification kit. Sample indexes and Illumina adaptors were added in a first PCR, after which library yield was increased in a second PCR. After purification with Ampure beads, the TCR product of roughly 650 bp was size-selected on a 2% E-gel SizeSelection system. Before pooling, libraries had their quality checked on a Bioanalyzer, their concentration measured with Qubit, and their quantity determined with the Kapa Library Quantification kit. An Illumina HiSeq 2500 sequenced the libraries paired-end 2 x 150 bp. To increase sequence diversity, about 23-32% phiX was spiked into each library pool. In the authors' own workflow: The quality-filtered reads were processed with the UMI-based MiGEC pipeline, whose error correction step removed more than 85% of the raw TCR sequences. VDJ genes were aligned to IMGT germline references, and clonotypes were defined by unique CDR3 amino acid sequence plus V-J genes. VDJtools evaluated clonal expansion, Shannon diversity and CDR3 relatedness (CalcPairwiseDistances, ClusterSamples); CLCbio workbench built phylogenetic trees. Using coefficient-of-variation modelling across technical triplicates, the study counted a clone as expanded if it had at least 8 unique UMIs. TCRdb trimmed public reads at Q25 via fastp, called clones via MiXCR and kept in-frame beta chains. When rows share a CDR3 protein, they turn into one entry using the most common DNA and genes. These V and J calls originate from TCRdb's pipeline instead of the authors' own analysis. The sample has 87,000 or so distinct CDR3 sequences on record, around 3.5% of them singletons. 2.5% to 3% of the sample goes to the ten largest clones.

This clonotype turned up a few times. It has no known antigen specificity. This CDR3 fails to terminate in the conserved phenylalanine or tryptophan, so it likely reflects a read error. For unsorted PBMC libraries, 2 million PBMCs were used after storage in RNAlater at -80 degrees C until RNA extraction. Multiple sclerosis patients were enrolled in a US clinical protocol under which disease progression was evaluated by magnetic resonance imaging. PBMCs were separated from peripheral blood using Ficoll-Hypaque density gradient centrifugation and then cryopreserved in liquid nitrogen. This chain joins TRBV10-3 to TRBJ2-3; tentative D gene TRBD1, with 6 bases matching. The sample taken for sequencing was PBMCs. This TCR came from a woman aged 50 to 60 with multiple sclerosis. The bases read TGTGCCATCAGTGAGAGAATGGGACAAAGCACAGATACGCAGTATAAT. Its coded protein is CAISERMGQSTDTQYN.